These T cell receptor beta chains were read from a single sample in a study of identical twins. TCRdb re-analysed the 5' RACE reads in MiXCR, keeping a single row per CDR3 protein. The repertoire holds around 530,000 distinct CDR3 sequences, over 12% seen once, with 0.35% to 0.45% in the top ten. This sample also appeared in a second study, on yellow fever vaccine responses in identical twins.

The sequenced sample consisted of CD4+ T cells sorted from blood. The receptors derive from a woman between 18 and 29 years old in good health. Each CDR3 is given with its conserved first and last residue. D genes are given only for firm matches. Not every row has a clone size; where given, it reads once, few, many or a size class.

d_call clone_size j_call v_call cdr3_nt cdr3_aa
- - TRBJ2-1 TRBV10-3 TGTGCCATCAGTGGTGGGGTTTACAATGAGCAGTTCTTC CAISGGVYNEQFF
- - TRBJ2-5 TRBV24-1 TGTGCCACCAGTGAAAACACGGGTTGGTACTTC CATSENTGWYF
- - TRBJ2-7 TRBV29-1 TGCAGCGTCCCCAGCCCACAGGGTTCTTTCTACGAGCAGTACTTC CSVPSPQGSFYEQYF
TRBD1 few TRBJ2-1 TRBV12-5 TGTGCTAGTGACGATCCGGGACAGGGGGCCTACAATGAGCAGTTCTTC CASDDPGQGAYNEQFF
TRBD2 - TRBJ2-7 TRBV6-1 TGTGCCAGCAGTAAGGAGCGGGAGGGAACCTACGAGCAGTACTTC CASSKEREGTYEQYF
- few TRBJ2-7 TRBV6-2/TRBV6-3 TGTGCCAGCACACTCGGTCTCTTTAACTACGAGCAGTACTTC CASTLGLFNYEQYF
- - TRBJ2-2 TRBV7-2 TGTGCCAGCATCACAGGGTTCAGGACCGGGGAGCTGTTTTTT CASITGFRTGELFF
- once TRBJ1-3 TRBV28 TGTGCCAGCCAGGGGTTTGATAGAAACACCATATATTTT CASQGFDRNTIYF
TRBD2 - TRBJ2-5 TRBV6-1 TGTGCCAGCAGTGAATTCTGGGGGGGAGGAGAGACCCAGTACTTC CASSEFWGGGETQYF
- few TRBJ2-2 TRBV20-1 TGCAGTGCGAACAGGGTTCCGAGCACCGGGGAGCTGTTTTTT CSANRVPSTGELFF